This TCR beta chain derives from a study of Graves' ophthalmopathy and Graves' hyperthyroidism (dated by TCRdb to the late 2010s). Regarding the research as a whole: Peripheral blood samples were taken at the time of initial diagnosis, before any treatment was given. The study used TCR beta repertoire signatures to distinguish Graves' ophthalmopathy from Graves' hyperthyroidism and to predict progression to ophthalmopathy. In total, 135 blood samples were TCR-sequenced: 40 to 45 ophthalmopathy, around 75 hyperthyroidism and roughly 17 hyperthyroidism-to-ophthalmopathy patients. To explore V-J signatures that distinguish ophthalmopathy from hyperthyroidism, a discovery set of about a hundred patients was enrolled, made up of over 40 with ophthalmopathy and fewer than 60 with stable hyperthyroidism. An independent validation cohort was composed of approximately 19 hyperthyroidism patients and around 16 patients who later progressed from hyperthyroidism to ophthalmopathy. In five or six hyperthyroidism patients, T-cell repertoires of thyroid tissue and blood were compared. Following sample collection, hyperthyroidism patients were given methimazole at a starting dose of 30 mg daily, and ophthalmopathy patients were given high-dose intravenous methylprednisolone. For training and testing, the approximately 97 patients in the discovery cohort were randomly divided in a 7:3 ratio. What the research found in general, with its limitations: Ophthalmopathy was separated from stable hyperthyroidism by the 13-signature model with about 89% sensitivity and 81.08% specificity in cross-validation and with 80%/75% in the test set. Most expanded thyroid clonotypes with a frequency above 0.001 also appeared in blood, which suggests that blood repertoires may reflect the immune response in the thyroid. No statistical method was used to set the sample size in advance, and the investigators knew which group each participant was assigned to. In validation, the model predicted ophthalmopathy progression with 55% to 71% sensitivity and roughly 72% specificity; roughly 12 predicted patients were CT-confirmed with GO in a median of approximately 6.5 months.

A patient counted as having stable hyperthyroidism if there was no progression to ophthalmopathy within 18 months of follow-up. Hyperthyroidism patients were newly diagnosed, were aged 18 to 65 years, and had a disease duration under 2 months. Patients with other autoimmune diseases, uncontrolled infections, pregnancy or lactation were excluded. Diagnosis was based on clinical symptoms, serum thyroxine, TRAb, thyroid ultrasound and orbital computed tomography. PBMCs were isolated from 7.5 to 10 ml of fresh peripheral blood by Ficoll-Paque density gradient centrifugation. Trizol reagent was used to extract the total RNA, and its quality was then checked on an Agilent 2100 Bioanalyzer. Trimming removed 5 bases from V and 1 base from J, leaving 11 bases between the germline ends. Inclusive of the bounding cysteine and phenylalanine, the CDR3 is 14 residues long. The DNA shown is the 42-base CDR3, in frame from base 1.

For repertoire sequencing, the TCR beta CDR3 regions were amplified from RNA transcripts. The first round was an RT-PCR using HTBI primers with the Qiagen OneStep RT-PCR kit, and this first round was followed by a second-round multiplex PCR, then size selection and purification. Libraries were sequenced on an Illumina HiSeq2000 using paired-end 100 bp reads. The original methods were these. SOAPnuke was used for read processing, and reads with adapters, uncalled bases, a mean Phred below 15, or no exact constant-primer or identifier match were discarded. High-quality paired reads were merged with COPE v1.2.5. Unique nucleotide sequences were defined as clonotypes and aligned to IMGT TRB V, D and J references using MiTCR v1.1. The analysis was limited to V-J combinations with a frequency above 0.0001, which together covered just over 98% of the repertoires. For each V-J combination, a TCR clonal expansion and chaos score was defined as F50 clonal expansion divided by the chaos observed in the TCRdist matrix. Welch's t-statistics and random forest were used to reduce the features to approximately 13 V-J combinations, which were then used as input to a naive Bayes classifier. The similarity between thyroid and blood repertoires was quantified using the Morisita-Horn index. In-frame beta chains were kept once TCRdb had trimmed the public reads at Q25 with fastp and called clones with MiXCR. Identical CDR3 protein sequences are pooled into one entry, listed with their most common genes and DNA. The V and J calls come from TCRdb's annotation, not from the publication. This sample gives about 620,000 distinct CDR3 sequences in total; around a fifth of them show up just once. Clones ranked in the top ten supply roughly 6.9% of the sample.

Remarks on this clonotype: Its antigen is currently not known. No much larger clone exists at a distance of one base, and base qualities are not known.

Recombination connected TRBV12-3 or TRBV12-4 to TRBJ1-1; no D gene can be assigned with confidence. Sequencing was performed on peripheral blood. This clonotype was sampled from a woman aged 18-29 years with stable Graves' hyperthyroidism. Some clones in this sample may be carry-over from other donors' samples. Donor details come from another sample of the same person, matched by shared clones. The DNA reads TGTGCCAGCAGTCGACACGCGTCGAACACTGAAGCTTTCTTT. It encodes CASSRHASNTEAFF.